This T cell receptor beta chain stems from a study of Ad26.COV2.S vaccination and SARS-CoV-2 variants. Overall study context: Recipients of Ad26.COV2.S got it intramuscularly, once or twice 56 days apart. Whole-study findings and limits: Total T cell responses, in the TCR breadth and depth analyses, may have been underestimated. Vaccine recipients posted higher spike-specific TCR breadth than their placebo counterparts.

Here immunoSEQ multiplex PCR was the method, and the copy in TCRdb shows in-frame clones only, minus some. The sample lists about 480,000 clones; around 88% were seen once. As regards this clone: Its cognate antigen is unknown.

Regarding treatment: some 20 received Ad26.COV2.S at low or high dose, single or two shots; about 5 received placebo; per-sample allocation not given. The samples were gathered on day 63 after the first injection of vaccine or placebo. The sequenced sample was peripheral blood, obtained in a trial of Ad26.COV2.S vaccine versus placebo. The receptor was derived from a person aged 18-60 years who received the Ad26.COV2.S COVID-19 vaccine or a placebo.

CDR3 sequence (DNA): TGTGCCAGCAGCCAAGAGCTCCACAATGAGCAGTTCTTC. The encoded protein is CASSQELHNEQFF. V usage is TRBV3-1 (or the pseudogene TRBV3-2) and J usage is TRBJ2-1; D is unresolved. Trimming took off 0 bases at V and 5 bases at J, with 5 bases between the two ends. CDR1 and CDR2 (germline): LGHDT, YNNKEL (reference sequence). CDR3 length equals 13 residues.